These 22 T cell receptor beta chains were all obtained from the same sample, sequenced in a study of T cells in Graves' hyperthyroidism and ophthalmopathy. RNA transcripts served as the template for amplifying TCR beta CDR3 regions. The primer set for the first-round RT-PCR of the TCR CDR3 was HTBI. TCRdb independently ran MiXCR on the multiplex PCR reads; one entry per CDR3 protein. The sample yields almost 500,000 distinct CDR3 sequences, roughly 23% seen once. Sequenced sample: blood. Receptors were obtained from a woman aged 70-85 years with Graves' ophthalmopathy.

The chain joins TRBV20-1 to TRBJ1-5; D is possibly TRBD1 (5 bases). The germline CDR1 and CDR2 sequences are DFQATT and SNEGSKA (reference sequence). The V end was cut by 5 bases, the J end by 4 bases, with 12 bases between. The CDR3 is 13 residues long. In DNA form, the CDR3 reads TGCAGTGCTTCGGGACGAAGAAATCAGCCCCAGCATTTT. This encodes CSASGRRNQPQHF.

The rearrangement links TRBV20-1 to TRBJ2-7; TRBD2 matches 14 bases. The trim removed 3 bases at V and 6 bases at J, leaving 4 bases unmatched. Germline CDR1 and CDR2: DFQATT and SNEGSKA (reference sequence). The CDR3 length is 14 residues. DNA for the CDR3: TGCAGTGCTAGGGGACTAGCGGGAGCGTCCGAGCAGTACTTC. Residues: CSARGLAGASEQYF.

This clonotype was found once. This rearrangement joins TRBV5-1 to TRBJ1-6; weak D call: TRBD1 (6 bases). Per the germline V gene, CDR1 is SGHRS and CDR2 is YFSETQ. V lost 4 bases and J lost 7, with 12 bases in between. The CDR3 has 14 residues. The chain's CDR3 is CASSPRGGNSPLHF. The CDR3 coding sequence is TGCGCCAGCAGCCCCAGGGGTGGGAATTCACCCCTCCACTTT.

This clonotype was picked up a small number of times. The gene calls are TRBV11-2 and TRBJ2-7; perhaps TRBD2 as D (5 bases). The ends were cut back, 0 bases at V and 5 bases at J, with 11 bases in the middle. Germline CDR1 is SGHAT and CDR2 is FQNNGV. CDR3 size: 14 residues. CDR3 residues: CASSLEGRANEQYF. CDR3 nucleotide sequence: TGTGCCAGCAGCTTAGAGGGGAGAGCCAACGAGCAGTACTTC.

This clonotype occurred a few times. The rearrangement links TRBV28 to TRBJ1-5, with a weak D call TRBD1 (6 bases). Trimming shortened V by 5 bases and J by 2 bases, and 16 bases separated the two germline ends. The CDR3 has 16 residues. Germline CDR1 reads MDHEN; CDR2 reads SYDVKM. In DNA, the CDR3 is TGTGCCAGCAGTGCCAACACAGGGTTCGGCAATCAGCCCCAGCATTTT. Translation gives CASSANTGFGNQPQHF. The whole variable domain, remainder taken from reference TRBV28 and TRBJ1-5, is DVKVTQSSRYLVKRTGEKVFLECVQDMDHENMFWYRQDPGLGLRLIYFSYDVKMKEKGDIPEGYSVSREKKERFSLILESASTNQTSMYLCASSANTGFGNQPQHFGDGTRLSIL.

The sample holds a few counts of this clonotype. A much larger clonotype is one base distant, so this may be a read error. The chain couples TRBV2 to TRBJ1-1; the D gene is possibly TRBD1 (5 bases). Germline values: CDR1 SNHLY, CDR2 FYNNEI. The CDR3 covers 13 residues. Trimming cost V 11 bases and J 1 base, with 14 bases left between them. CDR3 loop: CAGRDLGNTEAFF. The CDR3 nucleotides are TGTGCCGGTAGGGACTTGGGGAACACTGAAGCTTTCTTT.

J is TRBJ1-2 and V is TRBV7-3; D unresolved. The CDR3 is made up of 12 amino acids. Germline CDR1 SGHTA, CDR2 FQGTGA. V dropped 4 bases and J dropped 9 bases, with 12 bases sitting between them. The CDR3 is CASSSRLGSYTF. CDR3 nucleotide sequence: TGTGCCAGCAGCTCTCGACTTGGAAGCTACACCTTC.

The V call is TRBV30, the J call TRBJ2-7, with 12 bases matching TRBD2. Per germline, CDR1 GTSNPN and CDR2 SVGIG (reference sequence). CDR3 length: 16 amino acids. V lost 2 bases and J lost 2; bases outside the gene matches: 7. CDR3 sequence reads: CAWSKGLAGPTYEQYF. CDR3 nucleotide sequence: TGTGCCTGGAGTAAGGGACTAGCGGGCCCAACCTACGAGCAGTACTTC.

A few counts support this clonotype. The chain uses TRBV10-3 and TRBJ2-1; tentative D call: TRBD2 (5 bases). CDR1 ENHRY and CDR2 SYGVKD come from the germline V gene. The length of the CDR3 is 13 residues. V shed 7 bases and J shed 9 bases, with 16 bases lying between them. The CDR3 DNA reads as TGTGCCATCACCGAGGGAAGGACGTCTGAGCAGTTCTTC. Translating gives CAITEGRTSEQFF.

The gene calls are TRBV5-1 and TRBJ1-2, with a weak D call TRBD1 (6 bases). The ends were cut back, 3 bases at V and 5 bases at J, with 8 bases in the middle. The V gene's germline CDR1 is SGHRS and CDR2 YFSETQ. This CDR3 is 12 amino acids long. For the CDR3, the DNA is TGCGCCAGCAGCTCAGGGGAGTATGGCTACACCTTC. Protein sequence: CASSSGEYGYTF.

This clonotype has just a few counts. The V and J genes are TRBV27 and TRBJ2-1, with 10 bases identical to TRBD2. The germline CDR1 and CDR2 sequences are MNHEY and SMNVEV (reference sequence). The CDR3 runs 17 residues. Trimming cost V 6 bases and J 0 bases; bases outside gene matches: 8. CDR3 protein: CASSRWPSGSSYNEQFF. CDR3 nucleotide sequence: TGTGCCAGCAGCCGCTGGCCTAGCGGGAGCTCCTACAATGAGCAGTTCTTC.

On this clonotype: One junction end disagrees with the germline gene, perhaps due to a read error. This chain links TRBV7-8 with TRBJ2-1; the match to TRBD2 covers 7 bases. The CDR3 length is 15 residues. Germline loops: CDR1 SGHVS, CDR2 FQNEAQ. CDR3 coding DNA: TGTGCCAGCAGCTTACTAGCGGAGTCCTACAATGGGCAGTTCTTC. It translates to CASSLLAESYNGQFF.

This rearrangement joins TRBV6-1 to TRBJ2-7, with 9 bases lining up with TRBD1. V gave up 6 bases and J gave up 3 bases; unmatched junction bases: 3. The CDR3 runs 13 residues. The germline CDR1 and CDR2 sequences are MNHNS and SASEGT. The CDR3 region is CASRRDRVYEQYF. The CDR3 region has the DNA TGTGCCAGCAGAAGGGACAGGGTCTACGAGCAGTACTTC.

This clonotype was seen only a few times. This chain uses TRBV2 with TRBJ1-4, with TRBD1 matching over 7 bases. The CDR3 contains 14 residues. Per germline, CDR1 SNHLY and CDR2 FYNNEI. V lost 5 bases to trimming and J lost 7 bases; unmatched junction nucleotides: 7. The CDR3 protein is CASSQGGAGEKLFF. CDR3 nucleotides: TGTGCCAGCAGTCAGGGGGGGGCGGGTGAAAAACTGTTTTTT.

There are a few counts of this clonotype. The chain carries TRBV6-2 or TRBV6-3 and TRBJ2-5; D gene uncertain. CDR3 size: 13 residues. Deletions cut 8 bases from V and 5 bases from J, with 15 bases between. Germline V gene lookup returns CDR1 MNHEY and CDR2 SVGEGT. DNA of the CDR3: TGTGCCAGCCTAAAGACTCCCCGGGAGACCCAGTACTTC. It codes for CASLKTPRETQYF.

The chain employs TRBV18 and TRBJ2-1; D is perhaps TRBD2 (5 bases). The length of the CDR3 is 16 residues. V shed 3 bases and J shed 7 bases, with 19 bases lying between them. Looked up from germline, CDR1 is KGHSH and CDR2 is LQKENI. CDR3 coding DNA: TGTGCCAGCTCACCCACCCGGACTTTTCCCACTAATGAGCAGTTCTTC. Protein sequence: CASSPTRTFPTNEQFF.

Here the CDR3 DNA reads TGTGCCAGCAGCCTTACGACCCACAACCTCTACGAGCAGTACTTC. Protein product: CASSLTTHNLYEQYF. The chain has TRBV7-2 and TRBJ2-7; no firm D call. Trimming stripped 5 bases from V and 3 bases from J, with 17 bases between. Germline V CDR1 and CDR2: SGHTA, FQGNSA. This CDR3 contains 15 residues.

This chain uses TRBV3-1 with TRBJ2-1; 12 bases fit TRBD2. The V and J ends lost 5 bases and 7 bases, in that order; junction bases with no gene match: 9. The length of the CDR3 is 16 residues. The germline V gene has CDR1 LGHDT and CDR2 YNNKEL (reference sequence). CDR3 sequence: CASSVVGLAGGNEQFF. The CDR3, as DNA: TGTGCCAGCAGCGTAGTAGGGCTAGCGGGAGGGAATGAGCAGTTCTTC.

The chain combines TRBV3-1 with TRBJ2-5; 7 bases are a match to TRBD2. The V gene's germline CDR1 is LGHDT and CDR2 YNNKEL (reference sequence). The junction had 13 bases not matched to a gene; V was cut back by 1 base and J by 5 bases. The CDR3 extends over 17 amino acids. CDR3 nucleotides: TGTGCCAGCAGCCAAGTAGCCTCACCGGGAGGAGGGGAGACCCAGTACTTC. The encoded protein is CASSQVASPGGGETQYF.

As for this clonotype: A much more abundant neighbour one base away suggests this may be a read error. The chain recombines TRBV2 with TRBJ2-5; 7 positions match TRBD2. V trimming: 9 bases; J trimming: 1 base; junction bases outside the gene matches: 14. The CDR3 loop spans 16 amino acids. CDR1 and CDR2 from the germline V gene are SNHLY and FYNNEI. CDR3 nucleotide sequence: TGTGCCAGTAAACGAGAGGCGGGAGACGGCCAAGAGACCCAGTACTTC. Encoded protein: CASKREAGDGQETQYF.

There are many counts of this clonotype. This rearrangement joins TRBV27 to TRBJ2-1; possibly TRBD2 for D (6 bases). CDR3 length equals 16 residues. Trimming cost V 5 bases and J 8 bases, with 22 bases left between them. Germline CDR1 is MNHEY and CDR2 is SMNVEV (reference sequence). The CDR3 reads CASSVSSVPTSDEQFF. CDR3 DNA: TGTGCCAGCAGTGTCTCTAGCGTTCCAACTTCCGATGAGCAGTTCTTC.

This chain joins TRBV6-5 and TRBJ2-7; 9 bases match TRBD1. CDR3 length: 17 amino acids. Germline lookup yields CDR1 MNHEY and CDR2 SVGAGI. V lost 0 bases and J lost 4; bases outside the gene matches: 10. The CDR3 region is CASSYSIVGTGSYEQYF. Here the CDR3 DNA reads TGTGCCAGCAGTTACTCGATAGTTGGGACAGGGTCTTACGAGCAGTACTTC.